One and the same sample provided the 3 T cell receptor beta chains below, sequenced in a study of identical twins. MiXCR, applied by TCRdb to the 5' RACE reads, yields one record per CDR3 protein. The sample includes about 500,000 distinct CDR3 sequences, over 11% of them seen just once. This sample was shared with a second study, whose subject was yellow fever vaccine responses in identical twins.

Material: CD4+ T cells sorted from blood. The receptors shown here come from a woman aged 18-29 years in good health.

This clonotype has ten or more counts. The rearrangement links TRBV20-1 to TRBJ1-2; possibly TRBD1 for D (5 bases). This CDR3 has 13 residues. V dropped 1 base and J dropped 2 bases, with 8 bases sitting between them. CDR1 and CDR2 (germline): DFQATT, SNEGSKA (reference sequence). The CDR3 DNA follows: TGCAGTGCTAGAGGTGACAGCAACTATGGCTACACCTTC. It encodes CSARGDSNYGYTF.

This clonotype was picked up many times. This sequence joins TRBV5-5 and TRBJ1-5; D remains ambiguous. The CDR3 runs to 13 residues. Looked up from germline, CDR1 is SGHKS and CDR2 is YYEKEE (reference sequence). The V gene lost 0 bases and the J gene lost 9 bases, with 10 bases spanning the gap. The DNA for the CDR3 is TGTGCCAGCAGCTTGGCGGGGTTGTGGCCCCAGCATTTT. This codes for CASSLAGLWPQHF.

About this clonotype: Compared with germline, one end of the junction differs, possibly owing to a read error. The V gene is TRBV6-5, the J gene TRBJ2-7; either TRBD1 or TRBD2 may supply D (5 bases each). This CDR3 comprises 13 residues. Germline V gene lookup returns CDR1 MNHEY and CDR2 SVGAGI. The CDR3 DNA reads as TGTGCCAGCAGTTCTCAACCAGGGACGGCAGTCCACTTC. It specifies CASSSQPGTAVHF.